Shown below are 29 T cell receptor beta chains from a single sample sequenced in a study of T-cell reconstitution after alpha-beta-depleted transplantation in children. Using unique molecular identifiers, the investigators prepared the TCRbeta library. MiXCR was run by TCRdb on the PCR reads, yielding one entry per CDR3 protein. The sample includes some 500,000 distinct CDR3 sequences, 18% of them seen just once. The sequencing here drew on PBMCs from the stem cell graft donor, taken from the stem cell graft. Receptors were obtained from a human donor who donated a stem cell graft to a child with acute lymphoblastic leukemia.

This chain joins TRBV27 and TRBJ2-3; tentatively, D is TRBD1 or TRBD2 (6 bases each). CDR3 length: 15 residues. The V and J ends lost 5 bases and 14 bases respectively, with 26 bases between them. Germline values: CDR1 MNHEY, CDR2 SMNVEV (reference sequence). In nucleotides, the CDR3 is TGTGCCAGCAGTCCGGACCGGTCTAGGGGCCGGGGGCGGTATTTT. Its translation is CASSPDRSRGRGRYF.

The chain has TRBV7-9 and TRBJ2-7; D is possibly TRBD1 or TRBD2 (5 bases each). CDR1 is SEHNR and CDR2 is FQNEAQ in the germline V gene (reference sequence). CDR3 length: 16 amino acids. Trimming took off 3 bases at V and 4 bases at J, with 19 bases between the two ends. CDR3 protein: CASSFSGTVVSYEQYF. The CDR3 bases are TGTGCCAGCAGCTTTTCCGGGACCGTCGTTTCGTACGAGCAGTACTTC.

The rearrangement uses TRBV30 and TRBJ2-1, with TRBD2 matching over 10 bases. The J segment lost 6 bases and the V segment lost 1 base, leaving 9 bases of the junction unmatched. CDR1 is GTSNPN, CDR2 SVGIG, per germline (reference sequence). This CDR3 comprises 16 residues. The CDR3 sequence: CAWSDYLAGVTNEQFF. The CDR3 nucleotides are TGTGCCTGGAGTGATTACCTAGCGGGAGTTACCAATGAGCAGTTCTTC.

This clonotype turned up a few times. This chain connects TRBV29-1 to TRBJ2-7; D is unclear. CDR1 and CDR2 from the germline V gene are SQVTM and ANQGSEA. This CDR3 spans 12 amino acids. Trimming took 0 bases from V and 2 from J, leaving 5 bases between them. CDR3 DNA sequence: TGCAGCGTTGAAGATGGTACCTACGAGCAGTACTTC. This encodes CSVEDGTYEQYF.

The chain is built from TRBV27 and TRBJ2-7; D call uncertain. The V end lost 1 base, the J end lost 5 bases, and 9 bases lay between the germline ends. Germline lookup yields CDR1 MNHEY and CDR2 SMNVEV (reference sequence). This CDR3 spans 13 amino acids. Here the CDR3 DNA reads TGTGCCAGCAGTTTATTTATAGGCCACGAGCAGTACTTC. Translating gives CASSLFIGHEQYF.

This clonotype appeared a few times. The chain joins TRBV6-1 to TRBJ2-7, with 9 bases aligning to TRBD1. The CDR3 has 15 amino acids. CDR1 is MNHNS and CDR2 is SASEGT in the germline V gene. V lost 10 bases to trimming and J lost 6 bases; unmatched junction nucleotides: 16. The CDR3 nucleotides read TGTGCCATCGTAAACCCTCGGACAGGGGTCGGCGAGCAGTACTTC. Translating it yields CAIVNPRTGVGEQYF.

V usage is TRBV7-8 and J usage is TRBJ2-3; D is possibly TRBD1 or TRBD2 (5 bases each). Germline CDR1 SGHVS, CDR2 FQNEAQ. The CDR3 covers 16 residues. V dropped 2 bases and J dropped 2 bases, with 14 bases sitting between them. In nucleotides, the CDR3 is TGTGCCAGCAGCTTAAGGTCAGGGACCTACACAGATACGCAGTATTTT. Its protein is CASSLRSGTYTDTQYF.

In this sample, this clonotype turned up a few times. The V call is TRBV5-1, the J call TRBJ2-7; perhaps TRBD1 as D (6 bases). This CDR3 spans 15 amino acids. Per germline, CDR1 SGHRS and CDR2 YFSETQ. Trimming left V 4 bases short and J 5 bases short, with 19 bases between. CDR3 coding DNA: TGCGCCAGCAGCGCCTCACAGGGATCAAGCCACGAGCAGTACTTC. Protein sequence: CASSASQGSSHEQYF.

This chain joins TRBV5-1 and TRBJ2-1, with TRBD2 identical over 9 bases. Losses at the gene ends were 3 bases for V and 6 bases for J; bases not matched to a gene: 13. This CDR3 region has 17 residues. Germline CDR1 and CDR2: SGHRS and YFSETQ. The CDR3 DNA follows: TGCGCCAGCAGCTCGACTAGCGGCACCGGCCCTTTCAATGAGCAGTTCTTC. This gives the protein CASSSTSGTGPFNEQFF.

The V gene is TRBV19, the J gene TRBJ2-2; 9 nucleotides agree with TRBD2. This CDR3 spans 14 amino acids. Germline values: CDR1 LNHDA, CDR2 SQIVND (reference sequence). V lost 8 bases and J lost 5; bases outside the gene matches: 6. The chain's CDR3 is CASLLSGSTGELFF. As DNA, the CDR3 is TGTGCCAGTTTACTTAGCGGGAGTACCGGGGAGCTGTTTTTT. The full variable domain, its missing parts supplied by reference TRBV19 and TRBJ2-2, is DGGITQSPKYLFRKEGQNVTLSCEQNLNHDAMYWYRQDPGQGLRLIYYSQIVNDFQKGDIAEGYSVSREKKESFPLTVTSAQKNPTAFYLCASLLSGSTGELFFGEGSRLTVL.

The CDR3 sequence is CASGDRGPGGYTF. For the CDR3, the DNA is TGTGCCAGCGGTGACAGGGGGCCAGGTGGCTACACCTTC. The chain couples TRBV27 to TRBJ1-2; 10 positions agree with TRBD1. Germline V gene data show CDR1 as MNHEY and CDR2 as SMNVEV (reference sequence). The J segment lost 7 bases and the V segment lost 8 bases, leaving 7 bases of the junction unmatched. The CDR3 has 13 residues.

This sequence joins TRBV6-4 and TRBJ2-3, with TRBD2 identical over 16 bases. The V gene's germline CDR1 is MRHNA and CDR2 SNTAGT. V lost 10 bases, J lost 5 bases, and 6 bases stayed unmatched. The length of the CDR3 is 15 residues. CDR3 DNA sequence: TGTGCCAAGGGACTAGCGGGAGGGCCAGGAGATACGCAGTATTTT. Its protein is CAKGLAGGPGDTQYF.

The gene calls are TRBV29-1 and TRBJ1-2; the D gene is possibly TRBD1 (5 bases). Trimming shortened V by 2 bases and J by 8 bases, and 21 bases separated the two germline ends. Germline V gives CDR1 SQVTM, CDR2 ANQGSEA. The length of the CDR3 is 15 residues. The DNA for the CDR3 is TGCAGCGTTGAACTCAGGGAGTCGAGCTGGCAAGGCTACACCTTC. It is translated as CSVELRESSWQGYTF.

This clonotype was picked up a small number of times. This rearrangement joins TRBV5-1 to TRBJ2-5; maybe TRBD2 (5 bases). The CDR3 is 14 residues long. Germline assignment: CDR1 SGHRS and CDR2 YFSETQ. V lost 0 bases and J lost 5, with 11 bases in between. The CDR3 reads CASSLGTGWETQYF. CDR3 DNA: TGCGCCAGCAGCTTGGGAACGGGGTGGGAGACCCAGTACTTC. Filled out from reference TRBV5-1 and TRBJ2-5, the complete variable domain reads KAGVTQTPRYLIKTRGQQVTLSCSPISGHRSVSWYQQTPGQGLQFLFEYFSETQRNKGNFPGRFSGRQFSNSRSEMNVSTLELGDSALYLCASSLGTGWETQYFGPGTRLLVL.

This clonotype appeared a few times. The V gene is TRBV11-1, the J gene TRBJ2-4; TRBD2 aligns across 8 bases. Losses at the gene ends were 1 base for V and 6 bases for J; bases not matched to a gene: 14. The germline CDR1 and CDR2 sequences are SGHAT and FQDESV (reference sequence). This CDR3 has 18 amino acids. CDR3 DNA sequence: TGTGCCAGCAGCTTAGAAGGAAGCGGGAGTAGTTATAGAAACATTCAGTACTTC. Protein sequence: CASSLEGSGSSYRNIQYF.

This clonotype showed up just a few times. The chain joins TRBV10-3 to TRBJ1-5; D gene ambiguous. The V and J ends lost 4 bases and 8 bases respectively, with 12 bases between them. Looked up from germline, CDR1 is ENHRY and CDR2 is SYGVKD. The CDR3 contains 13 residues. The CDR3: CAISAQPEEPQHF. The CDR3 DNA follows: TGTGCCATCAGTGCTCAGCCGGAGGAGCCCCAGCATTTT.

The sample holds many counts of this clonotype. This chain uses TRBV29-1 with TRBJ1-1, with 8 bases fitting TRBD1. CDR3 length: 12 amino acids. The V and J ends lost 3 bases and 5 bases, in that order; junction bases with no gene match: 2. Germline V gene lookup returns CDR1 SQVTM and CDR2 ANQGSEA. The CDR3 nucleotides read TGCAGCGTTGACAGGGGGCCAACTGAAGCTTTCTTT. Translation: CSVDRGPTEAFF.

The V and J genes are TRBV20-1 and TRBJ1-3, with D uncertain. Trimming took 5 bases from V and 0 from J, leaving 8 bases between them. The germline CDR1 and CDR2 sequences are DFQATT and SNEGSKA (reference sequence). The CDR3 length is 13 residues. CDR3 nucleotide sequence: TGCAGTGCTCTCCGACGCTCTGGAAACACCATATATTTT. Translation gives CSALRRSGNTIYF.

This clonotype occurred once. The genes are TRBV11-1 and TRBJ2-1; possible D gene TRBD1, 6 bases. Germline assignment: CDR1 SGHAT and CDR2 FQDESV (reference sequence). This CDR3 contains 13 residues. The ends were cut back, 1 base at V and 8 bases at J, with 9 bases in the middle. CDR3: CASSLEQGYEQFF. CDR3 DNA: TGTGCCAGCAGCTTAGAACAGGGCTATGAGCAGTTCTTC.

The chain employs TRBV4-1 and TRBJ2-2; 8 positions agree with TRBD1. CDR3 length equals 17 residues. V trimming: 3 bases; J trimming: 7 bases; junction bases outside the gene matches: 13. CDR1 is MGHRA and CDR2 is YSYEKL in the germline V gene. The CDR3 is CASSHLTGGINGGELFF. The CDR3, as DNA: TGCGCCAGCAGCCACCTAACAGGGGGTATTAATGGCGGGGAGCTGTTTTTT.

This clonotype was detected only a few times. The chain links TRBV5-1 to TRBJ2-7, with D perhaps matching TRBD1 (6 bases). V dropped 4 bases and J dropped 0 bases, with 8 bases sitting between them. The CDR3 length is 13 residues. The germline V gene encodes CDR1 SGHRS and CDR2 YFSETQ. The CDR3 DNA is TGCGCCAGCAGCCGGACAGACTCCTACGAGCAGTACTTC. It yields the protein CASSRTDSYEQYF.

This clonotype was seen a few times. The chain uses TRBV5-1 and TRBJ1-2; D not resolved. Trimming removed 9 bases at V and 8 bases at J, with 23 bases between. CDR3 length: 14 residues. Germline CDR1 reads SGHRS; CDR2 reads YFSETQ. CDR3 sequence: CAIRYADDPRGYTF. DNA for the CDR3: TGCGCCATCCGTTATGCGGACGATCCTAGAGGCTACACCTTC. Variable domain in full (rest from reference TRBV5-1 and TRBJ1-2): KAGVTQTPRYLIKTRGQQVTLSCSPISGHRSVSWYQQTPGQGLQFLFEYFSETQRNKGNFPGRFSGRQFSNSRSEMNVSTLELGDSALYLCAIRYADDPRGYTFGSGTRLTVV.

At least ten counts were recorded for this clonotype. The V gene is TRBV5-1, the J gene TRBJ2-3, with 7 bases fitting TRBD2. Germline V CDR1 and CDR2: SGHRS, YFSETQ. Losses at the gene ends were 0 bases for V and 0 bases for J; bases not matched to a gene: 4. The length of the CDR3 is 16 residues. CDR3 nucleotide sequence: TGCGCCAGCAGCTTGGGGGCTAGCGGCAGCACAGATACGCAGTATTTT. Translated: CASSLGASGSTDTQYF.

This clonotype was counted between two and nine times. The CDR3 reads CASSLVRAVQFF. CDR3 DNA: TGCGCCAGCAGCCTGGTCCGGGCTGTGCAGTTCTTC. J is TRBJ2-1 and V is TRBV5-1; D uncertain. Germline V CDR1 and CDR2: SGHRS, YFSETQ. The ends were cut back, 4 bases at V and 12 bases at J, with 14 bases in the middle. The CDR3 is 12 amino acids.

There are a few counts of this clonotype. The rearrangement links TRBV29-1 to TRBJ2-5, with D perhaps matching TRBD1 (6 bases). V was cut by 4 bases and J by 0 bases, with 9 bases left in between. Germline V gene lookup returns CDR1 SQVTM and CDR2 ANQGSEA. The CDR3 is 13 amino acids. The CDR3 reads CSVVGQYQETQYF. In nucleotides, the CDR3 is TGCAGCGTTGTAGGACAGTACCAAGAGACCCAGTACTTC.

The chain links TRBV7-9 to TRBJ2-1; D uncertain. The CDR3 loop spans 13 amino acids. Germline CDR1 is SEHNR and CDR2 is FQNEAQ (reference sequence). Trimming pared 5 bases from V and 5 bases from J, leaving 10 bases between. The CDR3 loop reads CASSPEIHNEQFF. DNA for the CDR3: TGTGCCAGCAGCCCCGAGATCCACAATGAGCAGTTCTTC. The full variable domain, with the rest looked up from reference TRBV7-9 and TRBJ2-1, is DTGVSQNPRHKITKRGQNVTFRCDPISEHNRLYWYRQTLGQGPEFLTYFQNEAQLEKSRLLSDRFSAERPKGSFSTLEIQRTEQGDSAMYLCASSPEIHNEQFFGPGTRLTVL.

The rearrangement joins TRBV14 to TRBJ2-3; the D is unclear. This CDR3 has 13 amino acids. V was pared by 4 bases and J by 4 bases, with 9 bases between. Germline CDR1 and CDR2: SGHDN and FVKESK. The CDR3: CASSLLLPDTQYF. DNA for the CDR3: TGTGCCAGCAGCCTGCTACTACCAGATACGCAGTATTTT.

The chain employs TRBV5-1 and TRBJ2-3; 10 bases agree with TRBD1. The germline V gene encodes CDR1 SGHRS and CDR2 YFSETQ. Unmatched junction bases numbered 7, after V lost 4 bases and J lost 2 bases. The CDR3 sequence is 16 residues long. DNA for the CDR3: TGCGCCAGCAGCGTGGGACAGGGGAGTGCCACAGATACGCAGTATTTT. This sequence encodes CASSVGQGSATDTQYF.

A few counts support this clonotype. The CDR3 spells CASRKPRDTQYF. The DNA of the CDR3 is TGTGCCAGCCGCAAACCGCGTGATACGCAGTATTTT. This sequence joins TRBV7-9 and TRBJ2-3; D not certain. The CDR3 has 12 amino acids. Per germline, CDR1 SEHNR and CDR2 FQNEAQ (reference sequence). V was clipped by 8 bases and J by 6 bases, with 12 bases between them.